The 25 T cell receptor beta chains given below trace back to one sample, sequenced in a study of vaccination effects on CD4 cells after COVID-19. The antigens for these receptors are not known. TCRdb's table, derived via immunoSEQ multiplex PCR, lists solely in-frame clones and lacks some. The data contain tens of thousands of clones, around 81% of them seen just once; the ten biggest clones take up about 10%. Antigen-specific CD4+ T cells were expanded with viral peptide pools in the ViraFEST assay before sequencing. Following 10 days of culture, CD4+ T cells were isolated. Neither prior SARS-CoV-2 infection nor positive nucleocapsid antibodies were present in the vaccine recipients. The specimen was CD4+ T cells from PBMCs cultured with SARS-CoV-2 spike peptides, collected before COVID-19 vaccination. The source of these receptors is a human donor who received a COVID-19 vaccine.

The CDR3 reads CASSIEGGYPGELFF. DNA for the CDR3: TGTGCCAGTAGTATAGAAGGGGGGTACCCCGGGGAGCTGTTTTTT. The V gene is TRBV19, the J gene TRBJ2-2; D possibly matches TRBD1 or TRBD2 (6 bases each). The CDR3 consists of 15 residues. V lost 0 bases and J lost 6, with 11 bases in between. CDR1 LNHDA and CDR2 SQIVND come from the germline V gene (reference sequence).

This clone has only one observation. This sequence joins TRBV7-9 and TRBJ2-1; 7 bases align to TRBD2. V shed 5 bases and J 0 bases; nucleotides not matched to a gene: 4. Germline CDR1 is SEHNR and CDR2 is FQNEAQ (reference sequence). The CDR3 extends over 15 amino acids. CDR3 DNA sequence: TGTGCCAGCAGCCCCCGGGACTACTCCTACAATGAGCAGTTCTTC. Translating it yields CASSPRDYSYNEQFF. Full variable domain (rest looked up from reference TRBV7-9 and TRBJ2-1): DTGVSQNPRHKITKRGQNVTFRCDPISEHNRLYWYRQTLGQGPEFLTYFQNEAQLEKSRLLSDRFSAERPKGSFSTLEIQRTEQGDSAMYLCASSPRDYSYNEQFFGPGTRLTVL.

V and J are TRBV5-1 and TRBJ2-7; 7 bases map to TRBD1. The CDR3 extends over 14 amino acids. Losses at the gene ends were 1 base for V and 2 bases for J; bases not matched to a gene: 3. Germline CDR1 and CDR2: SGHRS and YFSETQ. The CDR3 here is CASSLSTGAYEQYV. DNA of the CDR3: TGCGCCAGCAGCTTGTCTACAGGGGCCTACGAGCAGTACGTC.

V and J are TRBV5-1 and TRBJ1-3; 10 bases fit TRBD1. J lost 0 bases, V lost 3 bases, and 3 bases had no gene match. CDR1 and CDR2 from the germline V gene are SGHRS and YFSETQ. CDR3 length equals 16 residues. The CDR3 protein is CASSYWTGGSGNTIYF. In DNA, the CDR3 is TGCGCCAGCAGCTACTGGACAGGGGGCTCTGGAAACACCATATATTTT.

The CDR3 coding sequence is TGTGCCAGCAGTTTCGCAGGGACCTCCTACGAGCAGTACGTC. It is translated as CASSFAGTSYEQYV. This chain links TRBV6-6 with TRBJ2-7; tentatively, D is TRBD1 or TRBD2 (5 bases each). Germline V gene lookup returns CDR1 MNHNY and CDR2 SVGAGI (reference sequence). Trimming cost V 4 bases and J 0 bases, with 10 bases left between them. The CDR3 is made up of 14 amino acids.

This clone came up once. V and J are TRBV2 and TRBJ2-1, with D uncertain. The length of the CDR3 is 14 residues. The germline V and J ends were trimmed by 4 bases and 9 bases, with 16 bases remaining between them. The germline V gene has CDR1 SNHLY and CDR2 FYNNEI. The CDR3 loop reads CASSGQVTAIEQFF. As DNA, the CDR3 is TGTGCCAGCAGTGGCCAGGTTACGGCGATTGAGCAGTTCTTC.

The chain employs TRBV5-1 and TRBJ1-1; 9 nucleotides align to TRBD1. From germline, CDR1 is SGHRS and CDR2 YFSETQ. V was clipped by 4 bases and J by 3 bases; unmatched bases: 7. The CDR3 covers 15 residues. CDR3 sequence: CASSTGTGSYTEAFF. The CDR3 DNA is TGCGCCAGCAGCACCGGGACAGGGTCGTACACTGAAGCTTTCTTT. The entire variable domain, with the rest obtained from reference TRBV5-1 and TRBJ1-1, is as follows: KAGVTQTPRYLIKTRGQQVTLSCSPISGHRSVSWYQQTPGQGLQFLFEYFSETQRNKGNFPGRFSGRQFSNSRSEMNVSTLELGDSALYLCASSTGTGSYTEAFFGQGTRLTVV.

The CDR3 region has the DNA TGTGCCAGCAGCCCGAACGGCGGGGGGCAGGATACGCAGTATTTT. It is translated as CASSPNGGGQDTQYF. This sequence joins TRBV5-6 and TRBJ2-3; 8 nucleotides line up with TRBD2. Germline V gene data show CDR1 as SGHDT and CDR2 as YYEEEE. The V segment lost 4 bases and the J segment 6 bases; nucleotides outside the gene matches: 10. CDR3 length: 15 residues.

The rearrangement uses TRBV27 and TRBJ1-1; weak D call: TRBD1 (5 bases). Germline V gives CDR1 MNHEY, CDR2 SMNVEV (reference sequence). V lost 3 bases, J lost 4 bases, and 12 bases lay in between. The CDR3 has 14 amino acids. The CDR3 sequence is CASSFAGLSTEAFF. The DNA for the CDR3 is TGTGCCAGCAGTTTTGCAGGGCTGAGCACTGAAGCTTTCTTT.

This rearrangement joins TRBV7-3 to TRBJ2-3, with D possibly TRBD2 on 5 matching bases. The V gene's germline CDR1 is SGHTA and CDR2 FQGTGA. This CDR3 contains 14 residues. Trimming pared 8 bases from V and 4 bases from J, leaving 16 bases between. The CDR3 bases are TGTGCCAGCGGTCGACTAAGTAGAGCAGATACGCAGTATTTT. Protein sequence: CASGRLSRADTQYF.

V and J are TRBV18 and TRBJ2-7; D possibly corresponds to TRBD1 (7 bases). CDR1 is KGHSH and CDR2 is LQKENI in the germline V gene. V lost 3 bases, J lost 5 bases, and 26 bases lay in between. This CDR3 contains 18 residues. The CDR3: CASSPSTSRVSRGDEQYV. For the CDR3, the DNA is TGTGCCAGCTCACCCTCAACCTCAAGAGTGTCCAGGGGGGACGAGCAGTACGTC.

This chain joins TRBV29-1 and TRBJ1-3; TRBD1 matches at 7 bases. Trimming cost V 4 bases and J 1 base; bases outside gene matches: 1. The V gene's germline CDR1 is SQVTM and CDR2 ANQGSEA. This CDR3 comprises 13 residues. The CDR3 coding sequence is TGCAGCGTTGTCAGGGGGTCTGGAAACACCATATATTTT. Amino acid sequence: CSVVRGSGNTIYF. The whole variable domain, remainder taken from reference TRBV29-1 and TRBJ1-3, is SAVISQKPSRDICQRGTSLTIQCQVDSQVTMMFWYRQQPGQSLTLIATANQGSEATYESGFVIDKFPISRPNLTFSTLTVSNMSPEDSSIYLCSVVRGSGNTIYFGEGSWLTVV.

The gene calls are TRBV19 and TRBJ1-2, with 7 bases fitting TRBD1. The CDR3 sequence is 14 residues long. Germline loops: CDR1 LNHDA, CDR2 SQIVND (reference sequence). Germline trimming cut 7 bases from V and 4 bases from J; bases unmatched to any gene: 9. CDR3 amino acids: CASTSWGQPYGYTF. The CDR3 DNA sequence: TGTGCCAGTACCTCATGGGGACAGCCCTATGGCTACACCTTC.

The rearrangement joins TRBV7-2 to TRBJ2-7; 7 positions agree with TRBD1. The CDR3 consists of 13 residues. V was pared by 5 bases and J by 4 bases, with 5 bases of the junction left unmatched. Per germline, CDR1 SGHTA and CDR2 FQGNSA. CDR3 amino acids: CASSQLTGYEQYV. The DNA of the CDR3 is TGTGCCAGCAGCCAATTGACAGGGTACGAGCAGTACGTC.

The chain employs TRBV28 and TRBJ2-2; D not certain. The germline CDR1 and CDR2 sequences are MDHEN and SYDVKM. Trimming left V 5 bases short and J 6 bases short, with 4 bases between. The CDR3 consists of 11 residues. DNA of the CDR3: TGTGCCAGCAGTAGTTCCGGGGAGCTGTTTTTT. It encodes CASSSSGELFF.

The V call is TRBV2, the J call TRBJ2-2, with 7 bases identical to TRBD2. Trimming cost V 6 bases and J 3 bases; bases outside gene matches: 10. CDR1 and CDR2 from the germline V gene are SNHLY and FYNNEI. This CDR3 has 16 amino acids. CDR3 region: CASRGAAGDYTGELFF. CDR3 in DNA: TGTGCCAGCAGGGGTGCTGCGGGGGATTACACCGGGGAGCTGTTTTTT.

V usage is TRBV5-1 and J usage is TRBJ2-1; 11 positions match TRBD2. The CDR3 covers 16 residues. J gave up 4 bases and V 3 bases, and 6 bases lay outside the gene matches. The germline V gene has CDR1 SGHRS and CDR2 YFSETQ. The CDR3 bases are TGCGCCAGCAGCTCTAACCCTAGCGGGGGGTACAATGAGCAGTTCTTC. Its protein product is CASSSNPSGGYNEQFF.

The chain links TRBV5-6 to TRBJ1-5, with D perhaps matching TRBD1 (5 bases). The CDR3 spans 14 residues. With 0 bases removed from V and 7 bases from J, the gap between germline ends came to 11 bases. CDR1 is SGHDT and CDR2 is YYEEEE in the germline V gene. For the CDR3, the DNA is TGTGCCAGCAGCTTGGCCGACAGATCGCAGCCCCAGCATTTT. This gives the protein CASSLADRSQPQHF.

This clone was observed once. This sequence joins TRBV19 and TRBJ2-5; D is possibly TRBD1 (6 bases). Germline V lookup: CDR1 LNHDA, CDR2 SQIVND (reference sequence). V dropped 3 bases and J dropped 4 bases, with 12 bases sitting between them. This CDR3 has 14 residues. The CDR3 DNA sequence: TGTGCCAGTAGTATCAGGGGCCCAGGAGAGACCCAGTACTTC. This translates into CASSIRGPGETQYF.

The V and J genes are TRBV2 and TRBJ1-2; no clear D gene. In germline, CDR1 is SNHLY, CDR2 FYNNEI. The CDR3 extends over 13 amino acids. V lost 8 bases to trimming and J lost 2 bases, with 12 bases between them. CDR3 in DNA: TGTGCCAGCTCTGACGCGAGCAACTATGGCTACACCTTC. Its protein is CASSDASNYGYTF.

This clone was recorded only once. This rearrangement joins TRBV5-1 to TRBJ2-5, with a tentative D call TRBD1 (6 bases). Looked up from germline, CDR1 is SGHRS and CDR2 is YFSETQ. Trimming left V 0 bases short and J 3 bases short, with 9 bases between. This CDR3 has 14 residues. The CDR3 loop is CASSLAPGEETQYF. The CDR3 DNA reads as TGCGCCAGCAGCTTGGCCCCAGGGGAAGAGACCCAGTACTTC.

The CDR3, as DNA: TGTGCCAGCAGTGAACATCGAGGGACTGGAAACACCATATATTTT. Translated, it gives CASSEHRGTGNTIYF. The chain links TRBV6-1 to TRBJ1-3; D not certain. The CDR3 sequence is 15 residues long. CDR1 and CDR2 (germline): MNHNS, SASEGT. Between the trimmed V and J ends, which lost 2 bases and 2 bases, there was a span of 10 bases.

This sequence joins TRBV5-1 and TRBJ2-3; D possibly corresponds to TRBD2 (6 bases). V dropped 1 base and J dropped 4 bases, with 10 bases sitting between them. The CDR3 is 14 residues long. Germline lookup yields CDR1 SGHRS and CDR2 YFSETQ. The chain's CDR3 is CASSLTSRADTQYF. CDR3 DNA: TGCGCCAGCAGCTTGACTAGCAGGGCAGATACGCAGTATTTT.

The CDR3 loop is CASSALWTSGADTQYF. CDR3 bases: TGTGCCAGCAGCGCCCTCTGGACTAGCGGGGCAGATACGCAGTATTTT. This chain connects TRBV9 to TRBJ2-3; 12 bases match TRBD2. Germline assignment: CDR1 SGDLS and CDR2 YYNGEE. The CDR3 has 16 residues. J lost 4 bases, V lost 3 bases, and 6 bases had no gene match. The full variable domain, with the rest looked up from reference TRBV9 and TRBJ2-3, is DSGVTQTPKHLITATGQRVTLRCSPRSGDLSVYWYQQSLDQGLQFLIQYYNGEERAKGNILERFSAQQFPDLHSELNLSSLELGDSALYFCASSALWTSGADTQYFGPGTRLTVL.

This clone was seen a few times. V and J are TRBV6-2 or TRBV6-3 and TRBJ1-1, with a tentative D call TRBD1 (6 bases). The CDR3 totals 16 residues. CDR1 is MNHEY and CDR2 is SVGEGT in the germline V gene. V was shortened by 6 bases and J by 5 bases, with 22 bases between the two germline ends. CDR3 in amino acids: CASSFGLRDTGTEAFF. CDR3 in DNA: TGTGCCAGCAGCTTCGGGCTCCGGGACACAGGGACTGAAGCTTTCTTT.